The clone carrying this T cell receptor (beta chain) was seen a few times. Antigen specificity is unknown. This entry belongs to a study of beta chain features in type 1 diabetes. Study conclusions and caveats: In all four CD4+ subsets, TCRB CDR3 length was significantly, moderately reduced in type 1 diabetes.

The germline V gene encodes CDR1 SGHTA and CDR2 FQGNSA. V was trimmed by 4 bases and J by 1 base, leaving 16 bases between them. CDR3 length: 17 residues. Expressed TCRB transcripts were sequenced because the isolated RNA had all been reverse transcribed beforehand. The table came from immunoSEQ multiplex PCR; TCRdb's copy has only in-frame clones and leaves some out. The sample consists of hundreds of thousands of clones, about a tenth of them appearing once. V is TRBV7-2 and J is TRBJ2-2; D gene ambiguous. The source of this sequence is a man aged 25-45 years with type 1 diabetes. The sequenced sample was naive CD4+ T cells from blood. CDR3 in DNA: TGTGCCAGCAGCTCCCGTTCGCCCACAAAGAACACCGGGGAGCTGTTTTTT. It specifies CASSSRSPTKNTGELFF.